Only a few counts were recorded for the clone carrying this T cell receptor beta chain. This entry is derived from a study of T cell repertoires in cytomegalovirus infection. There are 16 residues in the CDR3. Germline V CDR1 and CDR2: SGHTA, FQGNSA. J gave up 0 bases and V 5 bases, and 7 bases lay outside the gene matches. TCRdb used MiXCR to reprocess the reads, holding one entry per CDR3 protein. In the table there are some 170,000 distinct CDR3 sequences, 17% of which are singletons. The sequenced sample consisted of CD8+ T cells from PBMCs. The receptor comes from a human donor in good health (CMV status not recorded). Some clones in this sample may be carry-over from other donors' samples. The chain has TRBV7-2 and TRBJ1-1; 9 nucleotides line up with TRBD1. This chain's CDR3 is CASSLIWDRVNTEAFF. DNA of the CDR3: TGTGCCAGCAGCCTCATTTGGGACAGGGTGAACACTGAAGCTTTCTTT.